This TCR beta chain is drawn from a study of Graves' ophthalmopathy and Graves' hyperthyroidism. A remark on this clonotype: Its antigen is currently unknown.

RNA transcripts yielded amplified TCR beta CDR3 regions. First-round RT-PCR employed HTBI primers, with a second-round multiplex PCR after it. TCRdb independently ran MiXCR on the multiplex PCR reads; one entry per CDR3 protein. The sample includes 580,000 or so distinct CDR3 sequences, under 40% seen only once; the top ten take 3.5% to 5%. Germline values: CDR1 ENHRY, CDR2 SYGVKD. Trimming removed 2 bases at V and 4 bases at J, with 12 bases between. The CDR3 runs 14 residues. General study findings and limits: Among expanded thyroid clonotypes above 0.001 frequency, most also occurred in blood.

The diagnosis was founded upon clinical symptoms, serum thyroxine, TRAb, thyroid ultrasound and orbital computed tomography. Material: peripheral blood or thyroid tissue (not recorded which). The chain carries TRBV10-3 and TRBJ2-7, with D uncertain. This clonotype was sampled from an adult man with Graves' hyperthyroidism. The chain's CDR3 is CAISEQAVRYEQYF. The CDR3 DNA sequence: TGTGCCATCAGTGAGCAGGCAGTTCGGTACGAGCAGTACTTC.